The clone carrying this TCR beta chain was found many times. This specimen comes from a study of T-cell reconstitution after alpha-beta-depleted transplantation in children. Unique molecular identifiers were built into the TCRbeta library. TCRdb re-called the PCR reads with MiXCR, one entry per CDR3 protein. This table holds a few hundred thousand distinct CDR3 sequences, approximately 13% found once. Germline values: CDR1 SGHRS, CDR2 YFSETQ. This CDR3 comprises 16 residues. V dropped 0 bases and J dropped 3; count of bases not matched to a gene: 5. This clonotype was sampled from a male patient younger than 18 who had a stem cell transplant for acute myeloid leukemia, so the T cells may come from the graft donor. The chain carries TRBV5-1 and TRBJ2-7, with 11 nucleotides matching TRBD2. The sample here was PBMCs, mostly from graft donor cells, taken 360 days after TCRalphabeta/CD19-depleted stem cell transplant. CDR3 coding DNA: TGCGCCAGCAGCTTGGGGATAACTAGCGGGGGCTACGAGCAGTACTTC. This gives the protein CASSLGITSGGYEQYF.